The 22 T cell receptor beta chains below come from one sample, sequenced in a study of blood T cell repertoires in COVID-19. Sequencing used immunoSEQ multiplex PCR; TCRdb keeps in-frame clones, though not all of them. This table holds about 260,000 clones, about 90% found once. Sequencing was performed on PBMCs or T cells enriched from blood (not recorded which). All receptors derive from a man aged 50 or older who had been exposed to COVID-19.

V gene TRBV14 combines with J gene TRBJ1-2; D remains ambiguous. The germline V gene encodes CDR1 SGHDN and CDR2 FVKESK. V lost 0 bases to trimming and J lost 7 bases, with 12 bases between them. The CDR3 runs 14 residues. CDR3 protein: CASSQDRWASGYTF. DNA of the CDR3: TGTGCCAGCAGCCAAGATAGATGGGCAAGTGGCTACACCTTC.

DNA of the CDR3: TGTGCCAGCAGCTTCACGGGATTGGGAGAGCAGTACGTC. Translated, it gives CASSFTGLGEQYV. The rearrangement joins TRBV5-8 to TRBJ2-7; D possibly corresponds to TRBD2 (5 bases). CDR3 length: 13 amino acids. Germline V gene lookup returns CDR1 SGHTS and CDR2 YDEGEE. The V end was cut by 2 bases, the J end by 7 bases, with 13 bases between.

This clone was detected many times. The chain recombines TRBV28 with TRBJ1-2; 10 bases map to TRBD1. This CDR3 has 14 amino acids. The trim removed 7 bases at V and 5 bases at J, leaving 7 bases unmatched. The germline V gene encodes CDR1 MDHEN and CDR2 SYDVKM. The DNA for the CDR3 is TGTGCCAGCAAACTACCGGGACAGGGGTATGGCTACACCTTC. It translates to CASKLPGQGYGYTF.

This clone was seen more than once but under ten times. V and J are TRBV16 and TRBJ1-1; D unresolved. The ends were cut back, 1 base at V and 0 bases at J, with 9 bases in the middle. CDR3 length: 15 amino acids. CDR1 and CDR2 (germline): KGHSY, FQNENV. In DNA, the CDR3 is TGTGCCAGCAGCCAATTTTTTAGCATGAACACTGAAGCTTTCTTT. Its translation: CASSQFFSMNTEAFF.

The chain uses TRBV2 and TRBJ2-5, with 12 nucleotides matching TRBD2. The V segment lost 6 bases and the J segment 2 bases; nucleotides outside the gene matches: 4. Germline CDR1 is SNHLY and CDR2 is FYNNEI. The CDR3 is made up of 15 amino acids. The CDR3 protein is CASRPTSGGQETQYF. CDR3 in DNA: TGTGCCAGCAGACCGACTAGCGGGGGTCAAGAGACCCAGTACTTC.

As DNA, the CDR3 is TGCGCCAGCAGCCCGAATCCCAGTAACACTGAAGCTTTCTTT. This gives the protein CASSPNPSNTEAFF. The genes are TRBV4-1 and TRBJ1-1; D gene uncertain. The CDR3 sequence is 14 residues long. From germline, CDR1 is MGHRA and CDR2 YSYEKL. Trimming took off 4 bases at V and 2 bases at J, with 11 bases between the two ends.

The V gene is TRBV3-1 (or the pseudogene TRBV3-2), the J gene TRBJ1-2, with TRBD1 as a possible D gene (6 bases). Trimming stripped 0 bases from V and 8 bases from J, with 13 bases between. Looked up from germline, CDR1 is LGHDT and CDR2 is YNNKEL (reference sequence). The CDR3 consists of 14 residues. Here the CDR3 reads CASSQDSGGRGYTF. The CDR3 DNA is TGTGCCAGCAGCCAAGATAGCGGGGGCCGGGGCTACACCTTC.

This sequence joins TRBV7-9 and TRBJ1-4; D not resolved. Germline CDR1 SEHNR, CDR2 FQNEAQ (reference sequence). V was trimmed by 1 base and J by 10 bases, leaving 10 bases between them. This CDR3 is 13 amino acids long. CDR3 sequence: CASSLVLNGKLFF. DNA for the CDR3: TGTGCCAGCAGCTTAGTATTAAACGGAAAACTGTTTTTT.

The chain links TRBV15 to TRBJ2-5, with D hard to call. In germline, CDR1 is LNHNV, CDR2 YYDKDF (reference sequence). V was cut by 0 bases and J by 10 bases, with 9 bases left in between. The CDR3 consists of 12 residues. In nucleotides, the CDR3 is TGTGCCACCAGCAGAGATCGAGGTGGCCAGTACTTC. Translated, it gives CATSRDRGGQYF.

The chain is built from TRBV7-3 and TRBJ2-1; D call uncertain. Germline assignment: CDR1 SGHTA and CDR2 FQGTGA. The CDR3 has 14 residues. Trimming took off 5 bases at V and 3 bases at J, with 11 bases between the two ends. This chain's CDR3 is CASSPMALYNEQFF. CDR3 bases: TGTGCCAGCAGCCCAATGGCCCTCTACAATGAGCAGTTCTTC.

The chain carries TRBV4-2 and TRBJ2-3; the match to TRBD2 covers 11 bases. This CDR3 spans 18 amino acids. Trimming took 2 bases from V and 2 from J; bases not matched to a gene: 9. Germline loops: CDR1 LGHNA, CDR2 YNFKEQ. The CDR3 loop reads CASSQSGSSGGATDTQYF. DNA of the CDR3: TGTGCCAGCAGCCAATCAGGGAGTAGCGGGGGGGCCACAGATACGCAGTATTTT.

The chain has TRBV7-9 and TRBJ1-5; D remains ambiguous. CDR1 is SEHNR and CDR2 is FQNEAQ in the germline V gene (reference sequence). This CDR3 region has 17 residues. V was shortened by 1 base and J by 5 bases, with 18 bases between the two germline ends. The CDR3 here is CASSLDLGTVGYQPQHF. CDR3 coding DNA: TGTGCCAGCAGCTTAGACTTGGGCACTGTGGGCTATCAGCCCCAGCATTTT.

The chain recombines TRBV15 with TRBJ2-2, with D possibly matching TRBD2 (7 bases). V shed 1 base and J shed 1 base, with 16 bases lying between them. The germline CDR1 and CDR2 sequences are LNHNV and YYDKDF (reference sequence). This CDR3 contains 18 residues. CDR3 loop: CATSRVNGGPWNTGELFF. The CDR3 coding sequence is TGTGCCACCAGCAGAGTGAACGGGGGGCCCTGGAACACCGGGGAGCTGTTTTTT.

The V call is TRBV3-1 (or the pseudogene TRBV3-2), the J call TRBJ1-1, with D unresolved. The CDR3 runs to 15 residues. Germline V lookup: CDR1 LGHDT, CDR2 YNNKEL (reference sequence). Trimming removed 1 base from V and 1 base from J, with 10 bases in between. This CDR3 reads CASSQGATSNTEAFF. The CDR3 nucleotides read TGTGCCAGCAGCCAAGGGGCCACCTCGAACACTGAAGCTTTCTTT.

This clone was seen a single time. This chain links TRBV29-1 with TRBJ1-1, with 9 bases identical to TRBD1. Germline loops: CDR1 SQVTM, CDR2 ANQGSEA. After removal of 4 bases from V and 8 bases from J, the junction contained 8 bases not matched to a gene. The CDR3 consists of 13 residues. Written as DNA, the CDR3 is TGCAGCGTTGTTGGACAGGGGCCGACAGAAGCTTTCTTT. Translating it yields CSVVGQGPTEAFF.

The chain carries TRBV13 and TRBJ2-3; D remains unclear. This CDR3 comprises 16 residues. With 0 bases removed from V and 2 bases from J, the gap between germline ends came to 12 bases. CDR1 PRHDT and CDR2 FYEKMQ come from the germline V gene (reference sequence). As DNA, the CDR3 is TGTGCCAGCAGCTTAGGCCACCCTAACCCCACAGATACGCAGTATTTT. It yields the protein CASSLGHPNPTDTQYF.

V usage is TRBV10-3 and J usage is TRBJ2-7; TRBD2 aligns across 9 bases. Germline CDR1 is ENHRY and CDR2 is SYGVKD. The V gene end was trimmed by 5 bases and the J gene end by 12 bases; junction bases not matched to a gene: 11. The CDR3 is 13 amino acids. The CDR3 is CAISSSSGVTPYV. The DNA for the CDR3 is TGTGCCATCAGTAGCTCTAGCGGGGTGACCCCGTACGTC.

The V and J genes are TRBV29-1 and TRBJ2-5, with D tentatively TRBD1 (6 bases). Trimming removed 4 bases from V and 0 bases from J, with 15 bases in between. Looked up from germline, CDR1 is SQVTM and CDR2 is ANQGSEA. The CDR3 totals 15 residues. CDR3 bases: TGCAGCGTTGTAGTACAGGGTCTGTACCAAGAGACCCAGTACTTC. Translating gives CSVVVQGLYQETQYF. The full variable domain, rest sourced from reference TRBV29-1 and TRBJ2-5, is SAVISQKPSRDICQRGTSLTIQCQVDSQVTMMFWYRQQPGQSLTLIATANQGSEATYESGFVIDKFPISRPNLTFSTLTVSNMSPEDSSIYLCSVVVQGLYQETQYFGPGTRLLVL.

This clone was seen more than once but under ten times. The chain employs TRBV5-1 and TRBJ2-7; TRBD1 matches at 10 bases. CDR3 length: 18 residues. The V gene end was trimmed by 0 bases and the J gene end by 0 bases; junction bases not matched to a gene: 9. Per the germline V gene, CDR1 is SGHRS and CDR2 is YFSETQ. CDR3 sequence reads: CASSLAGQGPRSSYEQYF. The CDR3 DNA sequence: TGCGCCAGCAGCTTGGCGGGACAGGGGCCTAGGAGCTCCTACGAGCAGTACTTC.

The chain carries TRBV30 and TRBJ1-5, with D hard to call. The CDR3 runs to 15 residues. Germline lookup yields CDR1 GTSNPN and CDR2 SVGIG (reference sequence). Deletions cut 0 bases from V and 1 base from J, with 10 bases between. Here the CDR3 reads CAWSVAGLSNQPQHF. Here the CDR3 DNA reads TGTGCCTGGAGTGTAGCGGGTCTGAGCAATCAGCCCCAGCATTTT.

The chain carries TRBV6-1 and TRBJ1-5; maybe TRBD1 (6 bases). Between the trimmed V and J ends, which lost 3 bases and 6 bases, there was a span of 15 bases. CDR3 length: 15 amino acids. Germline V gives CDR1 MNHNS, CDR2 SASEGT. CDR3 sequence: CASSDRRGARQPQHF. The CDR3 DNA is TGTGCCAGCAGTGATAGACGGGGGGCTCGTCAGCCCCAGCATTTT.

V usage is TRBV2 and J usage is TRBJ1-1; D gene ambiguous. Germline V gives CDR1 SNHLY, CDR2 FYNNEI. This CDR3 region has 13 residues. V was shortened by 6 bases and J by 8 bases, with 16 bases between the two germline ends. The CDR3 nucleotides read TGTGCCAGCAGGATGGAGGGCCCGGGGGAAGCTTTCTTT. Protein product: CASRMEGPGEAFF.